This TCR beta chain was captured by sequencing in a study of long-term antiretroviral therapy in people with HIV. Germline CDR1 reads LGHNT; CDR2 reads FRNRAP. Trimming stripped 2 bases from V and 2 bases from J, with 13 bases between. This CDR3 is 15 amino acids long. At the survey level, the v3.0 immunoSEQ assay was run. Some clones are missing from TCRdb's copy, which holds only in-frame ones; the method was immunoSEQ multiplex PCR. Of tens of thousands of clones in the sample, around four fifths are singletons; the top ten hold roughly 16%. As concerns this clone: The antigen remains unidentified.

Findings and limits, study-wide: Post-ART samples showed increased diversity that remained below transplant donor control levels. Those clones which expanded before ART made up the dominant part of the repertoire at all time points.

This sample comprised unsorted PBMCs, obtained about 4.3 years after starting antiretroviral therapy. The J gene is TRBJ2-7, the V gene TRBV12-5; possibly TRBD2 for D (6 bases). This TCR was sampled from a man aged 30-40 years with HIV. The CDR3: CASGLWAGRTYEQYF. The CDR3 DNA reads TGTGCTAGTGGTTTGTGGGCAGGGAGGACCTACGAGCAGTACTTC. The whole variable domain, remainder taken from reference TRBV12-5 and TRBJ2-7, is DARVTQTPRHKVTEMGQEVTMRCQPILGHNTVFWYRQTMMQGLELLAYFRNRAPLDDSGMPKDRFSAEMPDATLATLKIQPSEPRDSAVYFCASGLWAGRTYEQYFGPGTRLTVT.